The clone carrying this TCR beta chain was picked up a small number of times. Its antigen remains unknown. The sample is drawn from a study of CD8 T cells in ankylosing spondylitis. The CDR3 is 16 residues long. Trimming took 5 bases from V and 3 from J, leaving 20 bases between them. Germline V lookup: CDR1 SGHVS, CDR2 FQNEAQ. Overall study findings and caveats: In peripheral blood, disease-linked CD8+ clones occurred at relatively low frequencies. There was a TCR beta motif, made of several highly homologous variants, that appeared characteristic of ankylosing spondylitis blood. The authors reported significant enrichment of disease-linked clones in matched ankylosing spondylitis synovial fluid. Earlier literature documents some of the motif variants in reactive arthritis synovial fluid and blood.

TCRdb re-called the 5' RACE reads with MiXCR, one entry per CDR3 protein. The sample has more than 250,000 distinct CDR3 sequences, around 7.6% seen once; the top ten hold just over 14%. The chain uses TRBV7-8 and TRBJ2-7; the D gene could be TRBD1 or TRBD2 (7 bases each). The receptor comes from a male donor with ankylosing spondylitis. What was sequenced was blood, either unsorted or a sorted T cell fraction (not recorded which). Written as DNA, the CDR3 is TGTGCCAGCAGCCACCACTCAGGGGGGGGTATCTACGAGCAGTACTTC. It specifies CASSHHSGGGIYEQYF.